Below, 26 T cell receptor beta chains from the same sample are listed, as sequenced in a study of T cell repertoires in cytomegalovirus infection. TCRdb used MiXCR to reprocess the reads, holding one entry per CDR3 protein. The sample shows about half a million distinct CDR3 sequences, approximately 46% of them seen only once. These receptors' antigens are unknown. The sequencing here drew on cultured PBMCs, taken from culture after CMV antigen stimulation. The source of these receptors is a human donor in good health (CMV status not recorded). Some clones in this sample may be carry-over from other donors' samples.

The chain is built from TRBV7-8 and TRBJ2-5; 8 bases align to TRBD1. The CDR3 contains 15 residues. Germline assignment: CDR1 SGHVS and CDR2 FQNEAQ. V dropped 3 bases and J dropped 4; count of bases not matched to a gene: 7. The CDR3: CASSLGRGRRETQYF. The CDR3 DNA reads TGTGCCAGCAGCTTGGGCAGGGGGCGGCGAGAGACCCAGTACTTC.

This clonotype was seen only a few times. The V gene is TRBV7-9, the J gene TRBJ2-1; D is possibly TRBD2 (6 bases). Trimming removed 2 bases at V and 3 bases at J, with 14 bases between. Germline CDR1 and CDR2: SEHNR and FQNEAQ (reference sequence). The CDR3 runs to 16 residues. In nucleotides, the CDR3 is TGTGCCAGCAGCTTAAAAGGCGGCGGGATCTACAATGAGCAGTTCTTC. This translates into CASSLKGGGIYNEQFF.

In this sample, this clonotype turned up a few times. V gene TRBV7-8 combines with J gene TRBJ2-7; 12 nucleotides agree with TRBD2. The CDR3 runs to 16 residues. The V and J ends lost 5 bases and 6 bases, in that order; junction bases with no gene match: 11. Germline CDR1 reads SGHVS; CDR2 reads FQNEAQ. The CDR3 DNA is TGTGCCAGCAGCCTATCCCGACTAGCGGGAGTTGTCGAGCAGTACTTC. This encodes CASSLSRLAGVVEQYF.

This sequence joins TRBV6-1 and TRBJ1-2; D unresolved. Germline CDR1 is MNHNS and CDR2 is SASEGT. The ends were cut back, 4 bases at V and 8 bases at J, with 8 bases in the middle. The CDR3 consists of 11 residues. CDR3: CASSVGRGYTF. CDR3 nucleotide sequence: TGTGCCAGCAGTGTGGGAAGGGGCTACACCTTC.

The chain is built from TRBV5-1 and TRBJ2-7, with D tentatively TRBD1 (6 bases). Germline V gives CDR1 SGHRS, CDR2 YFSETQ. The germline V and J ends were trimmed by 3 bases and 2 bases, with 12 bases remaining between them. CDR3 size: 14 residues. The CDR3 protein is CASSSGQITYEQYF. For the CDR3, the DNA is TGCGCCAGCAGCTCCGGACAGATAACCTACGAGCAGTACTTC.

The gene calls are TRBV2 and TRBJ1-5; 7 nucleotides match TRBD1. The ends lost 3 bases at V and 7 bases at J; junction bases unmatched: 6. This CDR3 region has 14 residues. Germline CDR1 and CDR2: SNHLY and FYNNEI. CDR3: CASSEWQGVQPQHF. The CDR3 coding sequence is TGTGCCAGCAGTGAGTGGCAGGGGGTCCAGCCCCAGCATTTT.

The rearrangement links TRBV4-3 to TRBJ1-6; D is perhaps TRBD1 (6 bases). CDR1 is LGHNA and CDR2 is YSLEER in the germline V gene. V was clipped by 0 bases and J by 10 bases, with 16 bases between them. The CDR3 runs to 16 residues. Here the CDR3 reads CASSQEGWTVVSPLHF. CDR3 coding DNA: TGCGCCAGCAGCCAAGAAGGGTGGACAGTTGTGTCACCCCTCCACTTT.

This clonotype was detected a few times. This chain uses TRBV7-9 with TRBJ1-6; no reliable D call. CDR3 length: 16 residues. CDR1 is SEHNR, CDR2 FQNEAQ, per germline (reference sequence). Trimming took 5 bases from V and 5 from J, leaving 16 bases between them. The CDR3 here is CASSPPRVYDNSPLHF. The CDR3 DNA reads TGTGCCAGCAGCCCCCCACGGGTCTATGATAATTCACCCCTCCACTTT.

There are a few counts of this clonotype. The chain recombines TRBV7-8 with TRBJ2-7; 10 positions agree with TRBD1. Trimming at V came to 5 bases and at J to 6 bases, leaving 7 bases not matched to a gene. This CDR3 is built from 14 residues. Germline V CDR1 and CDR2: SGHVS, FQNEAQ. The CDR3 region is CASSPPGQGSEQYF. DNA for the CDR3: TGTGCCAGCAGCCCTCCGGGACAGGGGAGCGAGCAGTACTTC.

The table lists this clonotype with a few counts. V is TRBV7-2 and J is TRBJ1-2, with D unclear. Trimming shortened V by 1 base and J by 8 bases, and 14 bases separated the two germline ends. This CDR3 spans 14 amino acids. The V gene's germline CDR1 is SGHTA and CDR2 FQGNSA. The CDR3, as DNA: TGTGCCAGCAGCTTAGGAGGCTGGGTTGACGGCTACACCTTC. Encoded protein: CASSLGGWVDGYTF.

The CDR3 loop reads CATLPKTNEQYF. The CDR3 DNA is TGTGCTACACTCCCTAAAACCAACGAGCAGTACTTC. V usage is TRBV12-5 and J usage is TRBJ2-7; no definite D call. In germline, CDR1 is LGHNT, CDR2 FRNRAP. Trimming removed 10 bases at V and 5 bases at J, with 15 bases between. The CDR3 consists of 12 residues.

The chain carries TRBV28 and TRBJ2-3; possibly TRBD2 for D (6 bases). The CDR3 is 12 amino acids. Germline assignment: CDR1 MDHEN and CDR2 SYDVKM. V lost 8 bases and J 5 bases, leaving 11 bases between the germline ends. The CDR3 spells CASQGLLDTQYF. CDR3 nucleotide sequence: TGTGCCAGCCAGGGACTTTTAGATACGCAGTATTTT.

There are a few counts of this clonotype. The V call is TRBV11-1, the J call TRBJ1-2, with D perhaps matching TRBD1 (5 bases). The CDR3 runs to 14 residues. V was clipped by 5 bases and J by 6 bases, with 16 bases between them. Looked up from germline, CDR1 is SGHAT and CDR2 is FQDESV (reference sequence). The CDR3 protein is CASSTGPLDDGYTF. Here the CDR3 DNA reads TGTGCCAGCAGCACGGGACCCCTCGACGATGGCTACACCTTC.

A few counts support this clonotype. V gene TRBV28 combines with J gene TRBJ2-3; D possibly uses TRBD1 or TRBD2 (5 bases each). Germline CDR1 is MDHEN and CDR2 is SYDVKM. V shed 6 bases and J shed 5 bases, with 18 bases lying between them. This CDR3 spans 15 amino acids. This CDR3 is CASSTSGASGDTQYF. CDR3 sequence (DNA): TGTGCCAGCAGCACCTCCGGGGCCTCGGGAGATACGCAGTATTTT.

V gene TRBV6-2 or TRBV6-3 combines with J gene TRBJ2-7; weak D call: TRBD2 (6 bases). The CDR3 runs 14 residues. V lost 5 bases and J lost 2, with 13 bases in between. Germline CDR1 and CDR2: MNHEY and SVGEGT. The CDR3 DNA reads TGTGCCAGCAGTCGCAGACTAGGGACCTACGAGCAGTACTTC. It translates to CASSRRLGTYEQYF.

This chain links TRBV12-3 or TRBV12-4 with TRBJ1-5; unclear D gene. Trimming stripped 5 bases from V and 9 bases from J, with 14 bases between. The CDR3 is 13 residues long. The CDR3 loop reads CASSLIQRGPQHF. CDR3 bases: TGTGCCAGCAGTCTTATCCAAAGAGGGCCCCAGCATTTT.

In its sample, this clonotype was seen a few times. V usage is TRBV6-1 and J usage is TRBJ1-2, with D unclear. CDR3 length: 14 residues. Trimming stripped 1 base from V and 8 bases from J, with 14 bases between. Germline V gives CDR1 MNHNS, CDR2 SASEGT. The CDR3 spells CASSEGGSALGYTF. The CDR3 nucleotides read TGTGCCAGCAGTGAAGGTGGGTCTGCTTTGGGCTACACCTTC.

This clonotype turned up a few times. The chain has TRBV7-9 and TRBJ1-1, with a possible D match to TRBD1 (5 bases). Germline values: CDR1 SEHNR, CDR2 FQNEAQ (reference sequence). V was trimmed by 6 bases and J by 0 bases, leaving 17 bases between them. The CDR3 sequence is 16 residues long. CDR3: CASRGGFRLMNTEAFF. CDR3 bases: TGTGCCAGCAGGGGGGGGTTTCGACTCATGAACACTGAAGCTTTCTTT.

This clonotype has more than one count but fewer than ten. The chain is built from TRBV7-7 and TRBJ2-1; D not resolved. The germline gives CDR1 SSHAT, CDR2 FNYEAQ (reference sequence). The CDR3 contains 14 residues. V gave up 1 base and J gave up 7 bases, with 11 bases separating them. CDR3 residues: CASSLGPLGNEQFF. The CDR3 nucleotides read TGTGCCAGCAGCTTAGGTCCCCTGGGGAATGAGCAGTTCTTC. Looking up the rest from reference TRBV7-7 and TRBJ2-1 gives the full variable domain: GAGVSQSPRYKVTKRGQDVTLRCDPISSHATLYWYQQALGQGPEFLTYFNYEAQPDKSGLPSDRFSAERPEGSISTLTIQRTEQRDSAMYRCASSLGPLGNEQFFGPGTRLTVL.

This chain links TRBV5-6 with TRBJ2-7; D gene ambiguous. The V end was cut by 1 base, the J end by 1 base, with 6 bases between. The CDR3 extends over 13 amino acids. In germline, CDR1 is SGHDT, CDR2 YYEEEE. The CDR3 coding sequence is TGTGCCAGCAGCTTGTACTCTTCCTACGAGCAGTACTTC. Translating gives CASSLYSSYEQYF.

In its sample, this clonotype was seen once. The V and J genes are TRBV7-2 and TRBJ2-1; D unclear. Germline values: CDR1 SGHTA, CDR2 FQGNSA. The CDR3 has 11 residues. Trimming removed 2 bases from V and 11 bases from J, with 7 bases in between. The CDR3 is CASSLPLQQFF. CDR3 DNA: TGTGCCAGCAGCTTACCATTACAGCAGTTCTTC. Looking up the rest from reference TRBV7-2 and TRBJ2-1 gives the full variable domain: GAGVSQSPSNKVTEKGKDVELRCDPISGHTALYWYRQSLGQGLEFLIYFQGNSAPDKSGLPSDRFSAERTGGSVSTLTIQRTQQEDSAVYLCASSLPLQQFFGPGTRLTVL.

V gene TRBV24-1 combines with J gene TRBJ2-1; 9 bases are shared with TRBD2. Trimming took 4 bases from V and 1 from J; bases not matched to a gene: 4. Germline CDR1 KGHDR, CDR2 SFDVKD. This CDR3 comprises 16 residues. The DNA of the CDR3 is TGTGCCACCAGTGACCCGAGCGGGGGGTCCTACAATGAGCAGTTCTTC. The encoded protein is CATSDPSGGSYNEQFF.

This clonotype has just a few counts. The chain employs TRBV7-8 and TRBJ1-4; D gene ambiguous. The CDR3 is 13 residues long. CDR1 is SGHVS and CDR2 is FQNEAQ in the germline V gene. The ends were cut back, 1 base at V and 4 bases at J, with 4 bases in the middle. CDR3 nucleotides: TGTGCCAGCAGCTTAGGGATTAATGAAAAACTGTTTTTT. Translation: CASSLGINEKLFF.

This clonotype was counted between two and nine times. The chain joins TRBV7-6 to TRBJ2-7; 8 bases are a match to TRBD1. This CDR3 has 18 amino acids. V lost 3 bases to trimming and J lost 3 bases; unmatched junction nucleotides: 16. Germline assignment: CDR1 SGHVS and CDR2 FNYEAQ. CDR3 sequence reads: CASSFNRGASSPYYEQYF. In DNA form, the CDR3 reads TGTGCCAGCAGCTTTAACAGGGGGGCCAGTTCACCTTACTACGAGCAGTACTTC.

As concerns this clonotype: The junction departs from the called germline gene at one end, perhaps through a read error. The chain carries TRBV7-1 and TRBJ2-1, with 7 bases matching TRBD2. TRBV7-1 is labeled an ORF, and its function is uncertain. The CDR3 contains 14 residues. The CDR3 is CTSSSEAGYHEQFF. The DNA of the CDR3 is TGTACCAGCAGCTCCGAAGCGGGGTACCATGAGCAGTTCTTC.

This clonotype occurred a few times. The J gene is TRBJ2-5, the V gene TRBV27; D is ambiguous. The V end lost 0 bases, the J end lost 5 bases, and 16 bases lay between the germline ends. CDR1 MNHEY and CDR2 SMNVEV come from the germline V gene (reference sequence). The CDR3 sequence is 16 residues long. In DNA, the CDR3 is TGTGCCAGCAGTTTATCAGGTGCTGCTGGCCGGGAGACCCAGTACTTC. Protein sequence: CASSLSGAAGRETQYF.